The 21 T cell receptor beta chains below were found in one sample sequenced in a study of T cells in localized non-small cell lung cancer. The repertoire was sequenced with immunoSEQ multiplex PCR; TCRdb's copy has only in-frame clones and lacks some. The table has roughly 19,000 clones, roughly 83% seen once. The specimen was peripheral blood, collected before any cancer treatment. The receptors stem from a man aged 40-75 years with stage I lung adenocarcinoma.

Only a few counts were recorded for this clone. The rearrangement links TRBV11-2 to TRBJ2-1, with TRBD1 matching over 8 bases. J gave up 6 bases and V 2 bases, and 12 bases lay outside the gene matches. This CDR3 region has 17 residues. CDR1 SGHAT and CDR2 FQNNGV come from the germline V gene. The CDR3 reads CASSLSSGGSLRNEQFF. The CDR3 nucleotides are TGTGCCAGCAGCTTATCCTCAGGGGGCTCCCTCCGCAATGAGCAGTTCTTC.

V and J are TRBV6-5 and TRBJ2-2; 8 bases agree with TRBD2. Trimming removed 7 bases from V and 3 bases from J; junction bases left unmatched: 7. CDR3 length equals 15 residues. The germline V gene has CDR1 MNHEY and CDR2 SVGAGI. Here the CDR3 reads CASMGSGTYTGELFF. The CDR3 DNA reads as TGTGCCAGCATGGGTAGCGGGACCTACACCGGGGAGCTGTTTTTT.

The chain's CDR3 is CASSLGTYEQYF. The CDR3 DNA is TGTGCCAGCAGCTTAGGGACCTACGAGCAGTACTTC. The chain recombines TRBV7-9 with TRBJ2-7; no reliable D call. The CDR3 contains 12 residues. Trimming cost V 1 base and J 2 bases, with 3 bases left between them. Looked up from germline, CDR1 is SEHNR and CDR2 is FQNEAQ (reference sequence). The full variable domain, its missing parts supplied by reference TRBV7-9 and TRBJ2-7, is DTGVSQNPRHKITKRGQNVTFRCDPISEHNRLYWYRQTLGQGPEFLTYFQNEAQLEKSRLLSDRFSAERPKGSFSTLEIQRTEQGDSAMYLCASSLGTYEQYFGPGTRLTVT.

The chain uses TRBV2 and TRBJ1-1; 9 nucleotides line up with TRBD1. Trimming cost V 5 bases and J 1 base; bases outside gene matches: 8. CDR1 SNHLY and CDR2 FYNNEI come from the germline V gene. The CDR3 has 16 residues. CDR3 sequence: CASSRTGAMTNTEAFF. The CDR3 DNA reads TGTGCCAGCAGTAGGACAGGGGCGATGACGAACACTGAAGCTTTCTTT.

The chain is built from TRBV20-1 and TRBJ2-7, with D uncertain. Trimming took off 0 bases at V and 4 bases at J, with 4 bases between the two ends. CDR3 length equals 11 residues. Per the germline V gene, CDR1 is DFQATT and CDR2 is SNEGSKA (reference sequence). CDR3 coding DNA: TGCAGTGCTAGAGAATTGTACGAGCAGTACTTC. It yields the protein CSARELYEQYF.

There are a few counts of this clone. This sequence joins TRBV10-2 and TRBJ1-3; D is unclear. This CDR3 is built from 13 residues. Trimming took off 10 bases at V and 4 bases at J, with 14 bases between the two ends. Germline CDR1 is WSHSY and CDR2 is SAAADI. CDR3 protein: CATSSGYGNTIYF. The CDR3 DNA is TGCGCCACCTCCTCGGGGTACGGAAACACCATATATTTT.

This chain uses TRBV14 with TRBJ2-7; D is undetermined. V was clipped by 0 bases and J by 5 bases, with 5 bases between them. This CDR3 contains 12 residues. In germline, CDR1 is SGHDN, CDR2 FVKESK. CDR3 nucleotides: TGTGCCAGCAGCCAAGATTGGCACGAGCAGTACTTC. Translated, it gives CASSQDWHEQYF.

The rearrangement uses TRBV30 and TRBJ2-1; D not certain. CDR3 size: 12 residues. Germline V lookup: CDR1 GTSNPN, CDR2 SVGIG (reference sequence). The V and J ends lost 3 bases and 8 bases respectively, with 11 bases between them. The CDR3 loop is CAWRALDDEQFF. In nucleotides, the CDR3 is TGTGCCTGGAGGGCCCTAGACGATGAGCAGTTCTTC.

The chain joins TRBV9 to TRBJ2-7; D is uncertain. The germline CDR1 and CDR2 sequences are SGDLS and YYNGEE. V lost 0 bases and J lost 1, with 5 bases in between. This CDR3 comprises 13 residues. CDR3 loop: CASSVEPSYEQYF. The CDR3 bases are TGTGCCAGCAGCGTAGAACCTTCCTACGAGCAGTACTTC.

This chain connects TRBV9 to TRBJ2-1, with 9 bases that match TRBD2. Germline V lookup: CDR1 SGDLS, CDR2 YYNGEE. CDR3 length: 16 residues. The ends lost 4 bases at V and 8 bases at J; junction bases unmatched: 13. CDR3 coding DNA: TGTGCCAGCAGCTCCTGGGGTAGCGGGAGCCCTCATGAGCAGTTCTTC. Protein product: CASSSWGSGSPHEQFF.

The rearrangement links TRBV13 to TRBJ2-5; 12 bases fit TRBD2. V was pared by 7 bases and J by 5 bases, with 14 bases of the junction left unmatched. This CDR3 spans 17 amino acids. Germline V gene sequence: CDR1 PRHDT, CDR2 FYEKMQ (reference sequence). The CDR3 spells CASNRLAGADSLETQYF. CDR3 DNA: TGTGCCAGCAACCGACTAGCGGGGGCTGATTCCCTGGAGACCCAGTACTTC.

The V gene is TRBV19, the J gene TRBJ1-1, with D tentatively TRBD1 (5 bases). This CDR3 comprises 14 residues. With 4 bases removed from V and 4 bases from J, the gap between germline ends came to 13 bases. Per the germline V gene, CDR1 is LNHDA and CDR2 is SQIVND (reference sequence). CDR3 region: CASSTGPGGTEAFF. CDR3 sequence (DNA): TGTGCCAGTAGTACCGGGCCTGGGGGCACTGAAGCTTTCTTT.

The rearrangement uses TRBV19 and TRBJ2-7; D is perhaps TRBD1 (5 bases). Germline loops: CDR1 LNHDA, CDR2 SQIVND (reference sequence). The length of the CDR3 is 15 residues. V was trimmed by 3 bases and J by 7 bases, leaving 19 bases between them. The CDR3 DNA is TGTGCCAGTAGTATGGTGGGGCAGGGAAATGAGGAGCAGTACTTC. This translates into CASSMVGQGNEEQYF. Using reference TRBV19 and TRBJ2-7 for the parts outside the CDR3, the full variable domain is DGGITQSPKYLFRKEGQNVTLSCEQNLNHDAMYWYRQDPGQGLRLIYYSQIVNDFQKGDIAEGYSVSREKKESFPLTVTSAQKNPTAFYLCASSMVGQGNEEQYFGPGTRLTVT.

The genes are TRBV19 and TRBJ2-3; no clear D gene. V was pared by 8 bases and J by 1 base, with 19 bases between. Germline V CDR1 and CDR2: LNHDA, SQIVND (reference sequence). The CDR3 consists of 16 residues. This chain's CDR3 is CASSSLAPLGTDTQYF. The DNA of the CDR3 is TGTGCCAGTTCCTCGCTCGCACCTTTAGGCACAGATACGCAGTATTTT.

The J gene is TRBJ2-5, the V gene TRBV27; D may be TRBD2 (6 bases). Germline lookup yields CDR1 MNHEY and CDR2 SMNVEV (reference sequence). The CDR3 contains 16 residues. V was trimmed by 0 bases and J by 4 bases, leaving 15 bases between them. The CDR3: CASSLSDSTGLETQYF. The CDR3 DNA reads TGTGCCAGCAGTTTATCGGATAGTACGGGACTAGAGACCCAGTACTTC.

J is TRBJ2-2 and V is TRBV5-1, with D uncertain. CDR3 length: 14 amino acids. Germline assignment: CDR1 SGHRS and CDR2 YFSETQ. The ends were cut back, 1 base at V and 1 base at J, with 5 bases in the middle. Here the CDR3 reads CASSLMLNTGELFF. Here the CDR3 DNA reads TGCGCCAGCAGCTTGATGCTGAACACCGGGGAGCTGTTTTTT.

The CDR3 is CASSLEGQGASGYTF. CDR3 in DNA: TGCGCCAGCAGCTTGGAGGGACAGGGGGCGTCTGGCTACACCTTC. V and J are TRBV5-1 and TRBJ1-2; 12 bases match TRBD1. The germline gives CDR1 SGHRS, CDR2 YFSETQ. The CDR3 runs to 15 residues. V lost 0 bases to trimming and J lost 7 bases; unmatched junction nucleotides: 4.

The rearrangement joins TRBV5-1 to TRBJ1-5; 7 nucleotides line up with TRBD1. Unmatched junction bases numbered 11, after V lost 4 bases and J lost 7 bases. The V gene's germline CDR1 is SGHRS and CDR2 YFSETQ. The CDR3 runs to 15 residues. The CDR3 bases are TGCGCCAGCAGCGGGGGAACAGGGGAAGAACAGCCCCAGCATTTT. This codes for CASSGGTGEEQPQHF.

This chain joins TRBV30 and TRBJ2-5, with D unresolved. The CDR3 has 13 amino acids. Germline CDR1 GTSNPN, CDR2 SVGIG (reference sequence). Trimming pared 0 bases from V and 5 bases from J, leaving 10 bases between. The CDR3 is CAWSVVMGETQYF. The DNA of the CDR3 is TGTGCCTGGAGTGTAGTTATGGGGGAGACCCAGTACTTC.

The rearrangement links TRBV10-2 to TRBJ2-1; 10 nucleotides align to TRBD2. Germline CDR1 WSHSY, CDR2 SAAADI. This CDR3 contains 17 residues. V trimming: 1 base; J trimming: 5 bases; junction bases outside the gene matches: 8. The CDR3 nucleotides read TGCGCCAGCAGTGAGTTTGGTGGACTAGCGGTTCACAATGAGCAGTTCTTC. Residues: CASSEFGGLAVHNEQFF.

V is TRBV7-9 and J is TRBJ1-3; 7 nucleotides agree with TRBD1. The V and J ends lost 5 bases and 4 bases, in that order; junction bases with no gene match: 17. Germline CDR1 is SEHNR and CDR2 is FQNEAQ (reference sequence). The CDR3 sequence is 18 residues long. This CDR3 reads CASSTWTGTSLEGNTIYF. CDR3 nucleotides: TGTGCCAGCAGCACCTGGACAGGCACGTCTCTGGAAGGAAACACCATATATTTT.